Presented here are 13 T cell receptor beta chains from one specimen sequenced in a study of CD8 T cells in Susac syndrome. cDNA came from approximately 0.5 to 1 ug RNA primed by random hexamers. TCRdb processed the immunoSEQ multiplex PCR reads anew with MiXCR; each CDR3 protein has one entry. The data contain about 170,000 distinct CDR3 sequences, 95% to 97% of them singletons. Sequenced sample: CD4+ T cells from PBMCs. These receptors were obtained from a human donor with Susac syndrome.

CDR3 nucleotide sequence: TGTGCCAGCAGTCCAAGGCAGGGATGGTTAGAGACCCAGTACTTC. Its protein is CASSPRQGWLETQYF. The genes are TRBV27 and TRBJ2-5; a possible D gene is TRBD1 (5 bases). Trimming stripped 5 bases from V and 4 bases from J, with 17 bases between. Germline assignment: CDR1 MNHEY and CDR2 SMNVEV (reference sequence). The CDR3 is 15 residues long.

The chain has TRBV5-1 and TRBJ1-5; D gene ambiguous. This CDR3 comprises 19 residues. The V gene lost 4 bases and the J gene lost 0 bases, with 23 bases spanning the gap. Germline lookup yields CDR1 SGHRS and CDR2 YFSETQ. CDR3 in amino acids: CASSPQVAGPTYSNQPQHF. In DNA form, the CDR3 reads TGCGCCAGCAGCCCGCAAGTGGCAGGCCCCACTTATAGCAATCAGCCCCAGCATTTT. Full variable domain (outside the CDR3, taken from reference TRBV5-1 and TRBJ1-5): KAGVTQTPRYLIKTRGQQVTLSCSPISGHRSVSWYQQTPGQGLQFLFEYFSETQRNKGNFPGRFSGRQFSNSRSEMNVSTLELGDSALYLCASSPQVAGPTYSNQPQHFGDGTRLSIL.

CDR3 coding DNA: TGTGCCAGCCGTTCCCGTGCCGAGGTGTACTTC. Its protein product is CASRSRAEVYF. J is TRBJ2-7 and V is TRBV27, with unresolved D. CDR3 length: 11 amino acids. Trimming left V 8 bases short and J 12 bases short, with 17 bases between. CDR1 MNHEY and CDR2 SMNVEV come from the germline V gene (reference sequence).

The chain has TRBV27 and TRBJ2-2, with TRBD1 identical over 7 bases. CDR1 and CDR2 (germline): MNHEY, SMNVEV (reference sequence). The CDR3 spans 14 residues. Trimming at V came to 4 bases and at J to 4 bases, leaving 3 bases not matched to a gene. CDR3 in DNA: TGTGCCAGCAGTTGGACAGGAGGCACCGGGGAGCTGTTTTTT. Its translation is CASSWTGGTGELFF.

V gene TRBV20-1 combines with J gene TRBJ2-1; D not certain. Trimming cost V 0 bases and J 9 bases, with 18 bases left between them. Per germline, CDR1 DFQATT and CDR2 SNEGSKA (reference sequence). There are 15 residues in the CDR3. The CDR3 DNA reads TGCAGTGCTAGAGAGGGAAGTAATGATTTTGGTGAGCAGTTCTTC. It encodes CSAREGSNDFGEQFF.

This chain's CDR3 is CATGQGAGQPQHF. Here the CDR3 DNA reads TGTGCCACCGGACAGGGGGCCGGTCAGCCCCAGCATTTT. V is TRBV24-1 and J is TRBJ1-5; 11 bases fit TRBD1. Trimming took 9 bases from V and 6 from J; bases not matched to a gene: 3. This CDR3 spans 13 amino acids. Germline V CDR1 and CDR2: KGHDR, SFDVKD.

The rearrangement uses TRBV30 and TRBJ1-5; D uncertain. V was shortened by 5 bases and J by 4 bases, with 18 bases between the two germline ends. Germline CDR1 and CDR2: GTSNPN and SVGIG (reference sequence). This CDR3 comprises 15 residues. CDR3 nucleotides: TGTGCCTGGGGAACCGGGTCCAACCTAAATCAGCCCCAGCATTTT. Translating it yields CAWGTGSNLNQPQHF.

This chain connects TRBV9 to TRBJ2-1, with 9 bases that match TRBD2. Germline CDR1 SGDLS, CDR2 YYNGEE. The J segment lost 3 bases and the V segment lost 4 bases, leaving 14 bases of the junction unmatched. CDR3 length: 18 amino acids. CDR3 region: CASSPRLAGTSSYNEQFF. The CDR3 DNA sequence: TGTGCCAGCAGCCCGCGCCTGGCCGGGACTAGCAGCTACAATGAGCAGTTCTTC.

The V gene is TRBV5-1, the J gene TRBJ2-5, with D perhaps assigned TRBD1 or TRBD2 (5 bases each). The CDR3 extends over 17 amino acids. CDR1 SGHRS and CDR2 YFSETQ come from the germline V gene. Trimming left V 0 bases short and J 1 base short, with 16 bases between. CDR3 in amino acids: CASSLGGRGATQETQYF. For the CDR3, the DNA is TGCGCCAGCAGCTTGGGTGGGAGAGGGGCCACCCAAGAGACCCAGTACTTC. Full variable domain (outside the CDR3, taken from reference TRBV5-1 and TRBJ2-5): KAGVTQTPRYLIKTRGQQVTLSCSPISGHRSVSWYQQTPGQGLQFLFEYFSETQRNKGNFPGRFSGRQFSNSRSEMNVSTLELGDSALYLCASSLGGRGATQETQYFGPGTRLLVL.

The chain couples TRBV4-3 to TRBJ1-6; no definite D call. The V end lost 5 bases, the J end lost 7 bases, and 15 bases lay between the germline ends. Germline values: CDR1 LGHNA, CDR2 YSLEER. The CDR3 covers 15 residues. As DNA, the CDR3 is TGCGCCAGCAGCAGGGATTGGACGGGCAATTCACCCCTCCACTTT. This codes for CASSRDWTGNSPLHF.

This chain uses TRBV18 with TRBJ2-3; D call uncertain. The germline V gene has CDR1 KGHSH and CDR2 LQKENI. The CDR3 has 15 amino acids. V was clipped by 2 bases and J by 2 bases, with 11 bases between them. The CDR3 region is CASSPWALPTDTQYF. The CDR3 bases are TGTGCCAGCTCACCATGGGCCTTACCCACAGATACGCAGTATTTT.

The chain couples TRBV6-1 to TRBJ1-6; 7 bases fit TRBD1. The germline V gene encodes CDR1 MNHNS and CDR2 SASEGT. There are 16 residues in the CDR3. V dropped 5 bases and J dropped 7; count of bases not matched to a gene: 11. CDR3 amino acids: CASSQNRGMMNSPLHF. CDR3 sequence (DNA): TGTGCCAGCAGTCAAAACAGGGGAATGATGAATTCACCCCTCCACTTT.

This clonotype was detected once. The V gene is TRBV28, the J gene TRBJ1-1; D call uncertain. Germline values: CDR1 MDHEN, CDR2 SYDVKM. V gave up 6 bases and J gave up 4 bases, with 15 bases separating them. CDR3 length: 14 residues. The CDR3 sequence is CASSPGDLRTEAFF. DNA for the CDR3: TGTGCCAGCAGCCCGGGTGATCTCCGCACTGAAGCTTTCTTT.